Sequencing of this TCR beta chain was carried out in a study of technical replicates of blood from a few donors. The table came from immunoSEQ multiplex PCR; TCRdb's copy has only in-frame clones and leaves some out. The repertoire includes about 100,000 clones, 95% of them detected once, and approximately 0.22% sits in the top ten. The sample was T cells isolated from PBMCs. The origin of this receptor is a human donor in good health.

The CDR3 is CASSLKTNYEQYF. CDR3 in DNA: TGTGCCAGCAGTTTGAAAACTAACTACGAGCAGTACTTC. The J gene is TRBJ2-7, the V gene TRBV28; D remains ambiguous. V lost 3 bases and J 3 bases, leaving 9 bases between the germline ends. CDR3 length: 13 residues. Germline values: CDR1 MDHEN, CDR2 SYDVKM. The variable domain in full, completed from reference TRBV28 and TRBJ2-7, reads DVKVTQSSRYLVKRTGEKVFLECVQDMDHENMFWYRQDPGLGLRLIYFSYDVKMKEKGDIPEGYSVSREKKERFSLILESASTNQTSMYLCASSLKTNYEQYFGPGTRLTVT.